This TCR beta chain was obtained from a study of CD4+ T cells in melanoma. General observations from the study: CD8+ T cell, macrophage and B cell function reportedly correlated with neoantigen-specific CD4+ T cells.

About this clone itself: No antigen is known for it.

The CDR3 runs 20 residues. Germline V gives CDR1 SGHNT, CDR2 YENEEA. V lost 1 base and J lost 2; bases outside the gene matches: 14. Method: immunoSEQ multiplex PCR; TCRdb's copy keeps in-frame clones and lacks some. Counted here are fewer than 150,000 clones, roughly 91% occurring once; the ten biggest clones make up approximately 1.4%. V gene TRBV11-3 combines with J gene TRBJ2-2, with 9 bases identical to TRBD2. The clonotype was recovered from a human donor with melanoma. CDR3 DNA: TGTGCCAGCAGCTTAGCGCTCCCCCTTGCTAGCGGGGTAAACACCGGGGAGCTGTTTTTT. Translated: CASSLALPLASGVNTGELFF.